This entry describes one T cell receptor beta chain. The data derive from a study of blood T cell repertoires in COVID-19. Assignment of participants to cohorts was predicated upon participant-reported clinical history. Cohort 3 donors counted as recovered after two negative PCRs, clearance, or resolved symptoms. In the authors' methods: Reference gene primer amplification in the assay estimated nucleated cell counts. The assay was immunoSEQ multiplex PCR, and TCRdb's table has in-frame clones only and misses some. That table gives V, J and clone size, and the DNA gave D and trimming. The sample comprises 150,000 to 200,000 clones, roughly 80% of which are singletons, and less than 4% rests with the top ten. The CDR3 extends over 14 amino acids. V lost 4 bases and J lost 2, with 11 bases in between. Germline V gene sequence: CDR1 SNHLY, CDR2 FYNNEI.

This TCR came from an older woman who had recovered from COVID-19. Sequencing used PBMCs or T cells enriched from blood (not recorded which). The rearrangement links TRBV2 to TRBJ1-1; D is undetermined. CDR3 DNA sequence: TGTGCCAGCAGTGCCCAACAGTACAACACTGAAGCTTTCTTT. This translates into CASSAQQYNTEAFF.